One and the same sample provided the 25 T cell receptor beta chains below, sequenced in a study of cytomegalovirus exposure and HLA in healthy donors. 13 Jbeta primers and 60 Vbeta primers were used for the PCR. Only in-frame clones appear in the TCRdb table, and some are missing; sequencing was by immunoSEQ multiplex PCR. The repertoire includes about 260,000 clones, around four fifths of them detected once, and roughly 2% sits in the top ten. Sequenced sample: PBMCs. Source of these receptors: a woman in her thirties or forties in good health and CMV-seropositive.

The rearrangement links TRBV5-1 to TRBJ2-1; 7 nucleotides match TRBD2. The CDR3 extends over 15 amino acids. The trim removed 0 bases at V and 5 bases at J, leaving 5 bases unmatched. CDR1 SGHRS and CDR2 YFSETQ come from the germline V gene. The CDR3 here is CASSLVASGNNEQFF. The CDR3 DNA reads TGCGCCAGCAGCTTGGTGGCTAGCGGAAACAATGAGCAGTTCTTC.

In this sample, this clone turned up once. V and J are TRBV30 and TRBJ1-2; D gene unclear. Trimming left V 3 bases short and J 10 bases short, with 18 bases between. The length of the CDR3 is 13 residues. Germline loops: CDR1 GTSNPN, CDR2 SVGIG (reference sequence). The CDR3 DNA sequence: TGTGCCTGGAGGGTCACGACTCGTTTAGCCTACACCTTC. Protein: CAWRVTTRLAYTF.

The DNA for the CDR3 is TGCGCCAGCAGTAGTGGGCAGGGGGCGCCTGGAAACACCATATATTTT. This codes for CASSSGQGAPGNTIYF. This rearrangement joins TRBV5-1 to TRBJ1-3; 8 bases agree with TRBD1. Germline-derived CDR1 and CDR2 are SGHRS and YFSETQ. J was trimmed by 2 bases and V by 5 bases; bases with no gene match: 9. The CDR3 is 16 residues long.

The rearrangement links TRBV5-1 to TRBJ2-3, with a tentative D call TRBD2 (5 bases). With 4 bases removed from V and 0 bases from J, the gap between germline ends came to 15 bases. This CDR3 is 16 amino acids long. Germline V gene data show CDR1 as SGHRS and CDR2 as YFSETQ. CDR3 DNA sequence: TGCGCCAGCAGCACCGGAGGACGGGATAGCACAGATACGCAGTATTTT. This encodes CASSTGGRDSTDTQYF. Filled out from reference TRBV5-1 and TRBJ2-3, the complete variable domain reads KAGVTQTPRYLIKTRGQQVTLSCSPISGHRSVSWYQQTPGQGLQFLFEYFSETQRNKGNFPGRFSGRQFSNSRSEMNVSTLELGDSALYLCASSTGGRDSTDTQYFGPGTRLTVL.

The CDR3 DNA reads TGTGCCAGCAGCTTGGGGGGGACAGGGCGAGAATCCTACGAGCAGTACTTC. Translating gives CASSLGGTGRESYEQYF. The V gene is TRBV5-4, the J gene TRBJ2-7; 9 nucleotides agree with TRBD1. Trimming removed 0 bases from V and 1 base from J; junction bases left unmatched: 8. The V gene's germline CDR1 is SGHNT and CDR2 YYREEE (reference sequence). The CDR3 has 17 amino acids.

The genes are TRBV6-5 and TRBJ2-7; TRBD1 matches at 8 bases. Germline values: CDR1 MNHEY, CDR2 SVGAGI. The ends lost 6 bases at V and 2 bases at J; junction bases unmatched: 6. This CDR3 spans 14 amino acids. CDR3 sequence reads: CASSRQGSPYEQYF. CDR3 sequence (DNA): TGTGCCAGCAGCCGACAGGGGAGTCCCTACGAGCAGTACTTC.

This clone was counted between two and nine times. The chain joins TRBV4-3 to TRBJ1-1; the D is unclear. V dropped 0 bases and J dropped 1 base, with 9 bases sitting between them. CDR1 LGHNA and CDR2 YSLEER come from the germline V gene. The CDR3 runs to 15 residues. The DNA of the CDR3 is TGCGCCAGCAGCCAAGATTTTCCAGGGAACACTGAAGCTTTCTTT. Translated: CASSQDFPGNTEAFF.

The V call is TRBV30, the J call TRBJ2-1, with D maybe TRBD2 (6 bases). Germline V gene data show CDR1 as GTSNPN and CDR2 as SVGIG (reference sequence). The CDR3 has 14 residues. Trimming removed 1 base from V and 4 bases from J, with 11 bases in between. CDR3 region: CAWSEGLPYNEQFF. The CDR3 DNA sequence: TGTGCCTGGAGTGAAGGACTACCGTACAATGAGCAGTTCTTC. Combining the CDR3 with reference TRBV30 and TRBJ2-1 gives the whole variable domain SQTIHQWPATLVQPVGSPLSLECTVEGTSNPNLYWYRQAAGRGLQLLFYSVGIGQISSEVPQNLSASRPQDRQFILSSKKLLLSDSGFYLCAWSEGLPYNEQFFGPGTRLTVL.

The chain recombines TRBV5-4 with TRBJ2-3, with 11 bases fitting TRBD2. Germline CDR1 and CDR2: SGHNT and YYREEE (reference sequence). CDR3 length: 18 residues. Trimming took 4 bases from V and 1 from J; bases not matched to a gene: 11. Here the CDR3 reads CASSPEGSGRAGTDTQYF. The CDR3 bases are TGTGCCAGCAGCCCCGAAGGTAGCGGGAGGGCGGGCACAGATACGCAGTATTTT. The full variable domain, with the rest looked up from reference TRBV5-4 and TRBJ2-3, is ETGVTQSPTHLIKTRGQQVTLRCSSQSGHNTVSWYQQALGQGPQFIFQYYREEENGRGNFPPRFSGLQFPNYSSELNVNALELDDSALYLCASSPEGSGRAGTDTQYFGPGTRLTVL.

The V and J genes are TRBV27 and TRBJ2-7; D is possibly TRBD2 (6 bases). V dropped 2 bases and J dropped 2 bases, with 13 bases sitting between them. Germline V lookup: CDR1 MNHEY, CDR2 SMNVEV (reference sequence). The CDR3 has 15 amino acids. CDR3 DNA: TGTGCCAGCAGTTTACTCGCGGGATCTCCCTACGAGCAGTACTTC. Translating gives CASSLLAGSPYEQYF.

This chain links TRBV11-2 with TRBJ2-5, with D unresolved. CDR1 and CDR2 from the germline V gene are SGHAT and FQNNGV. There are 14 residues in the CDR3. The ends were cut back, 3 bases at V and 0 bases at J, with 8 bases in the middle. The CDR3 is CASSFGQNQETQYF. The CDR3, as DNA: TGTGCCAGCAGCTTTGGCCAAAACCAAGAGACCCAGTACTTC.

The rearrangement links TRBV4-1 to TRBJ2-1, with TRBD2 as a possible D gene (6 bases). Trimming took 0 bases from V and 0 from J, leaving 15 bases between them. In germline, CDR1 is MGHRA, CDR2 YSYEKL. CDR3 length: 18 amino acids. CDR3 protein: CASSQEEDRGISYNEQFF. The CDR3 DNA reads TGCGCCAGCAGCCAAGAAGAAGATCGGGGGATCTCCTACAATGAGCAGTTCTTC.

This clone was seen only a few times. CDR3 nucleotides: TGTGCCAGCAGCGCAGCGAGCGGGAGTCTCTACGAGCAGTACTTC. Translated: CASSAASGSLYEQYF. The chain is built from TRBV28 and TRBJ2-5; the match to TRBD2 covers 8 bases. The J call may be faulty, since TRBJ2-7 better matches the DNA end. CDR1 MDHEN and CDR2 SYDVKM come from the germline V gene. The CDR3 has 15 amino acids.

This chain joins TRBV7-9 and TRBJ2-7, with D tentatively TRBD2 (6 bases). The CDR3 runs 13 residues. Germline V gene sequence: CDR1 SEHNR, CDR2 FQNEAQ (reference sequence). V lost 10 bases to trimming and J lost 6 bases, with 19 bases between them. The CDR3 sequence: CATSAGFPSEQYF. The CDR3 coding sequence is TGTGCCACCTCCGCGGGATTCCCTTCCGAGCAGTACTTC.

In this sample, this clone turned up once. CDR3 in amino acids: CASSIGVGASYEQYF. Written as DNA, the CDR3 is TGTGCCAGTAGTATAGGTGTGGGAGCGAGCTACGAGCAGTACTTC. The chain carries TRBV19 and TRBJ2-7; D perhaps matches TRBD2 (5 bases). The CDR3 has 15 amino acids. Germline CDR1 reads LNHDA; CDR2 reads SQIVND (reference sequence). Deletions cut 1 base from V and 3 bases from J, with 13 bases between.

V is TRBV4-3 and J is TRBJ1-1; D is undetermined. The V gene lost 0 bases and the J gene lost 1 base, with 9 bases spanning the gap. There are 15 residues in the CDR3. CDR1 is LGHNA, CDR2 YSLEER, per germline. The CDR3 DNA sequence: TGCGCCAGCAGCCAAGAGCGGACTGCGAACACTGAAGCTTTCTTT. It codes for CASSQERTANTEAFF.

This clone was detected once. This rearrangement joins TRBV18 to TRBJ2-2; no reliable D call. Germline CDR1 and CDR2: KGHSH and LQKENI. The CDR3 length is 14 residues. V gave up 2 bases and J gave up 5 bases, with 9 bases separating them. The CDR3 nucleotides read TGTGCCAGCTCACCAGGCGCGACAACCGGGGAGCTGTTTTTT. Its protein product is CASSPGATTGELFF.

The chain employs TRBV11-3 and TRBJ2-1; 13 positions agree with TRBD2. This CDR3 contains 15 residues. Germline lookup yields CDR1 SGHNT and CDR2 YENEEA. With 1 base clipped from V and 7 bases from J, the junction kept 1 base outside the gene matches. CDR3 protein: CASSLGTSGSNEQFF. CDR3 DNA sequence: TGTGCCAGCAGCTTAGGGACTAGCGGGAGTAATGAGCAGTTCTTC. Full variable domain (missing parts from reference TRBV11-3 and TRBJ2-1): EAGVVQSPRYKIIEKKQPVAFWCNPISGHNTLYWYLQNLGQGPELLIRYENEEAVDDSQLPKDRFSAERLKGVDSTLKIQPAELGDSAVYLCASSLGTSGSNEQFFGPGTRLTVL.

This chain connects TRBV18 to TRBJ1-5; possible D gene TRBD1, 6 bases. V was pared by 6 bases and J by 2 bases, with 20 bases between. Per the germline V gene, CDR1 is KGHSH and CDR2 is LQKENI. CDR3 length equals 17 residues. CDR3: CASSLSEGGLGNQPQHF. CDR3 in DNA: TGTGCCAGCTCGCTGTCTGAGGGGGGGCTCGGCAATCAGCCCCAGCATTTT.

The chain has TRBV19 and TRBJ2-4; TRBD2 matches 9 bases. The germline V gene encodes CDR1 LNHDA and CDR2 SQIVND (reference sequence). The CDR3 consists of 18 residues. The V and J ends lost 0 bases and 5 bases, in that order; junction bases with no gene match: 11. The CDR3 nucleotides read TGTGCCAGTAGTATAGATCCATTTCCGGGACTAGCAGAAAACATTCAGTACTTC. It specifies CASSIDPFPGLAENIQYF.

This chain links TRBV4-3 with TRBJ2-7; TRBD2 matches 11 bases. V was clipped by 0 bases and J by 4 bases; unmatched bases: 11. Germline V CDR1 and CDR2: LGHNA, YSLEER. The CDR3 is made up of 18 amino acids. CDR3 DNA sequence: TGCGCCAGCAGCCAAGATTTGGTAGCGGGAGGGTTTGAGTACGAGCAGTACTTC. As protein: CASSQDLVAGGFEYEQYF.

The chain has TRBV27 and TRBJ1-1; D perhaps matches TRBD1 (6 bases). Germline CDR1 and CDR2: MNHEY and SMNVEV (reference sequence). V was clipped by 1 base and J by 4 bases, with 10 bases between them. The CDR3 contains 14 residues. The CDR3 bases are TGTGCCAGCAGTTTATACAGGGTGGCCACTGAAGCTTTCTTT. Amino acids: CASSLYRVATEAFF.

This rearrangement joins TRBV28 to TRBJ2-4, with 8 bases aligning to TRBD2. There are 15 residues in the CDR3. J gave up 14 bases and V 3 bases, and 15 bases lay outside the gene matches. The V gene's germline CDR1 is MDHEN and CDR2 SYDVKM. The CDR3 is CASSFSSGLVLEKYF. DNA for the CDR3: TGTGCCAGCAGTTTCTCTTCGGGACTAGTTTTGGAAAAGTACTTC.

CDR3 protein: CASRVTGTEADTQYF. CDR3 in DNA: TGTGCCAGCAGGGTGACAGGGACCGAGGCAGATACGCAGTATTTT. This sequence joins TRBV2 and TRBJ2-3; TRBD1 aligns across 7 bases. J was trimmed by 4 bases and V by 6 bases; bases with no gene match: 10. The CDR3 is 15 residues long. Germline V gives CDR1 SNHLY, CDR2 FYNNEI. Complete variable domain (other parts from reference TRBV2 and TRBJ2-3): EPEVTQTPSHQVTQMGQEVILRCVPISNHLYFYWYRQILGQKVEFLVSFYNNEISEKSEIFDDQFSVERPDGSNFTLKIRSTKLEDSAMYFCASRVTGTEADTQYFGPGTRLTVL.

This clone was seen more than once but under ten times. In nucleotides, the CDR3 is TGTGCCAGCAGCATTAGCGGGAGAGGGAAAGAGACCCAGTACTTC. Translating gives CASSISGRGKETQYF. J is TRBJ2-5 and V is TRBV7-6; 9 bases are a match to TRBD2. The germline gives CDR1 SGHVS, CDR2 FNYEAQ. The V segment lost 5 bases and the J segment 3 bases; nucleotides outside the gene matches: 7. The CDR3 has 15 residues.